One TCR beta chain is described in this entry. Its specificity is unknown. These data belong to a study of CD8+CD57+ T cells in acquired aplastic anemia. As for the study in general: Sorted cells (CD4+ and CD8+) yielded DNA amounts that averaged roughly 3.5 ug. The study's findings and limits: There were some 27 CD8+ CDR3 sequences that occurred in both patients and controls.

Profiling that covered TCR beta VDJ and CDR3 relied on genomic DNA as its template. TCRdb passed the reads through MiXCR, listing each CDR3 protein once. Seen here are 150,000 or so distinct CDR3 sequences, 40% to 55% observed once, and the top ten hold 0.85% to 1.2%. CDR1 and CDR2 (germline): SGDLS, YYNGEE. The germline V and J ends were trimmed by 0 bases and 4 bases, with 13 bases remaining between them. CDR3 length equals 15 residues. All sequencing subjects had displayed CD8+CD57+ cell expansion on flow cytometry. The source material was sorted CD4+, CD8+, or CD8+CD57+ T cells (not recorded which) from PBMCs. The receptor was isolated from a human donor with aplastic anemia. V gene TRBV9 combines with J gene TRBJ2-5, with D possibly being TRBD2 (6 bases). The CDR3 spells CASSVGPAAGETQYF. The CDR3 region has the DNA TGTGCCAGCAGCGTAGGCCCGGCAGCGGGAGAGACCCAGTACTTC.